This TCR beta chain was recovered during a study of blood T cell repertoires in COVID-19. Study details: Sites in the United States, Italy and Spain provided acute and convalescent COVID-19 samples.

The CDR3 covers 16 residues. CDR1 and CDR2 (germline): SGDLS, YYNGEE. V was cut by 0 bases and J by 4 bases, with 13 bases left in between. This study enrolled people aged 18 to 89 from about 26 US geographic areas. Cohort assignment relied on participant-reported clinical history. Using immunoSEQ multiplex PCR, the repertoire was profiled, and TCRdb retains in-frame clones only, with some absent. This table has about 200,000 clones, about 82% appearing once. The receptor was derived from a man aged 40-55 years with acute COVID-19. The chain links TRBV9 to TRBJ1-4; a weak D match, TRBD1 (6 bases). The sequenced sample consisted of PBMCs or T cells enriched from blood (not recorded which). The DNA of the CDR3 is TGTGCCAGCAGCGTAGAAGGACAGTGGGATAATGAAAAACTGTTTTTT. Protein: CASSVEGQWDNEKLFF.